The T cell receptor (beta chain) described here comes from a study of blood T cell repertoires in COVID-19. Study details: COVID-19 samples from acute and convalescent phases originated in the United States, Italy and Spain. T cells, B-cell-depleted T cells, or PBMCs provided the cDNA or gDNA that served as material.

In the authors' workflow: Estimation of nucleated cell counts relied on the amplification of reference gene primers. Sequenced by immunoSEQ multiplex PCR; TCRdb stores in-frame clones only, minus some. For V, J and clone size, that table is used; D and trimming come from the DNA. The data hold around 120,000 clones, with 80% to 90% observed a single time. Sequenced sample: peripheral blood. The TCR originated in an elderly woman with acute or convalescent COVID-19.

In DNA, the CDR3 is TGCGCCAGCAGCCAAGATCCAATGCCGGGACAGCTATATAGCAATCAGCCCCAGCATTTT. Encoded protein: CASSQDPMPGQLYSNQPQHF. V is TRBV4-3 and J is TRBJ1-5; 7 bases align to TRBD1. The germline V gene has CDR1 LGHNA and CDR2 YSLEER. With 0 bases clipped from V and 0 bases from J, the junction kept 14 bases outside the gene matches. This CDR3 region has 20 residues.